What follows are 27 T cell receptor beta chains derived from one specimen sequenced in a study of blood T cell repertoires in COVID-19. TCRdb's table, derived via immunoSEQ multiplex PCR, lists solely in-frame clones and lacks some. The data show about 230,000 clones, roughly 84% seen once. Material: peripheral blood. The receptors stem from a man aged 35-49 years with acute or convalescent COVID-19.

The CDR3 spells CASSAGTGGEYYGYTF. The CDR3 DNA sequence: TGTGCCAGCTCTGCCGGGACAGGGGGCGAATACTATGGCTACACCTTC. The V gene is TRBV18, the J gene TRBJ1-2, with 12 nucleotides matching TRBD1. CDR1 is KGHSH and CDR2 is LQKENI in the germline V gene. Germline trimming cut 6 bases from V and 3 bases from J; bases unmatched to any gene: 8. The CDR3 is 16 amino acids.

This clone showed up just a few times. V usage is TRBV6-5 and J usage is TRBJ2-1; tentative D call: TRBD2 (6 bases). This CDR3 contains 15 residues. Trimming left V 5 bases short and J 3 bases short, with 14 bases between. The germline V gene encodes CDR1 MNHEY and CDR2 SVGAGI. The CDR3: CASSPLARRYNEQFF. The CDR3 DNA reads TGTGCCAGCAGTCCTCTAGCGAGACGCTACAATGAGCAGTTCTTC.

This sequence joins TRBV29-1 and TRBJ2-7, with D tentatively TRBD2 (5 bases). CDR1 and CDR2 from the germline V gene are SQVTM and ANQGSEA. Trimming shortened V by 0 bases and J by 3 bases, and 12 bases separated the two germline ends. CDR3 length: 14 amino acids. The chain's CDR3 is CSVEDEAEGYEQYF. The CDR3 DNA reads as TGCAGCGTTGAAGATGAGGCAGAGGGCTACGAGCAGTACTTC.

The gene calls are TRBV3-1 (or the pseudogene TRBV3-2) and TRBJ2-3; 7 bases align to TRBD2. The junction had 2 bases not matched to a gene; V was cut back by 1 base and J by 4 bases. The CDR3 has 14 amino acids. Germline V gene sequence: CDR1 LGHDT, CDR2 YNNKEL (reference sequence). The CDR3 DNA is TGTGCCAGCAGCCAAGTACGGGGGGCAGATACGCAGTATTTT. This sequence encodes CASSQVRGADTQYF.

The rearrangement links TRBV5-1 to TRBJ2-1; 9 bases fit TRBD2. The ends lost 3 bases at V and 6 bases at J; junction bases unmatched: 7. Per the germline V gene, CDR1 is SGHRS and CDR2 is YFSETQ. This CDR3 has 15 amino acids. CDR3 region: CASSSGTSLINEQFF. The CDR3 nucleotides are TGCGCCAGCAGCTCCGGGACTAGCCTAATCAATGAGCAGTTCTTC.

V and J are TRBV7-3 and TRBJ2-3; D is unresolved. Germline V gene sequence: CDR1 SGHTA, CDR2 FQGTGA. CDR3 size: 13 residues. The V end was cut by 4 bases, the J end by 1 base, with 6 bases between. This chain's CDR3 is CASSSIGTDTQYF. The CDR3 coding sequence is TGTGCCAGCAGCTCCATTGGCACAGATACGCAGTATTTT.

The rearrangement joins TRBV2 to TRBJ1-5, with 10 bases that match TRBD1. Germline CDR1 is SNHLY and CDR2 is FYNNEI. V shed 7 bases and J 2 bases; nucleotides not matched to a gene: 5. CDR3 size: 15 residues. The CDR3 DNA follows: TGTGCCAGCAATAGACAGGGGGCTGGCAATCAGCCCCAGCATTTT. This codes for CASNRQGAGNQPQHF.

V is TRBV19 and J is TRBJ1-2; 8 bases match TRBD1. The CDR3 spans 15 residues. Germline values: CDR1 LNHDA, CDR2 SQIVND (reference sequence). The junction had 14 bases not matched to a gene; V was cut back by 6 bases and J by 8 bases. The CDR3 spells CASRTEKGQGGGYTF. The CDR3 DNA reads TGTGCCAGTAGGACCGAAAAAGGACAGGGTGGCGGCTACACCTTC.

The chain combines TRBV10-3 with TRBJ2-5; 13 nucleotides line up with TRBD2. The CDR3 has 16 amino acids. The germline V gene has CDR1 ENHRY and CDR2 SYGVKD. The V gene end was trimmed by 8 bases and the J gene end by 4 bases; junction bases not matched to a gene: 10. CDR3 DNA: TGTGCCATCGGGACTAGCGGGAACGACATGGGAGAGACCCAGTACTTC. Translated, it gives CAIGTSGNDMGETQYF.

The chain uses TRBV19 and TRBJ2-2, with D maybe TRBD2 (6 bases). This CDR3 comprises 15 residues. Trimming cost V 5 bases and J 6 bases, with 16 bases left between them. Per germline, CDR1 LNHDA and CDR2 SQIVND (reference sequence). The CDR3 sequence: CASSFAGTQAGELFF. DNA of the CDR3: TGTGCCAGTAGTTTCGCCGGGACTCAAGCCGGGGAGCTGTTTTTT.

This clone was seen only once. The genes are TRBV6-5 and TRBJ2-7; 7 bases fit TRBD2. V gave up 4 bases and J gave up 2 bases; unmatched junction bases: 5. This CDR3 is built from 14 residues. Germline CDR1 is MNHEY and CDR2 is SVGAGI. CDR3 coding DNA: TGTGCCAGCAGTTTCGGCGGGAGTCCCTACGAGCAGTACTTC. Residues: CASSFGGSPYEQYF.

This clone appeared a single time. J is TRBJ2-1 and V is TRBV4-1, with D possibly being TRBD2 (6 bases). The CDR3 consists of 16 residues. CDR1 is MGHRA, CDR2 YSYEKL, per germline. V was trimmed by 4 bases and J by 9 bases, leaving 22 bases between them. This CDR3 is CASSRPGTPNQGEQFF. Written as DNA, the CDR3 is TGCGCCAGCAGCCGGCCCGGGACTCCGAACCAGGGTGAGCAGTTCTTC.

The V gene is TRBV5-5, the J gene TRBJ2-6; 7 positions agree with TRBD1. This CDR3 has 17 amino acids. Unmatched junction bases numbered 3, after V lost 0 bases and J lost 0 bases. The germline gives CDR1 SGHKS, CDR2 YYEKEE (reference sequence). CDR3 amino acids: CASSLAGTDSGANVLTF. CDR3 coding DNA: TGTGCCAGCAGCTTGGCCGGGACAGACTCTGGGGCCAACGTCCTGACTTTC.

This sequence joins TRBV4-3 and TRBJ1-2; TRBD1 matches 7 bases. The V and J ends lost 2 bases and 4 bases, in that order; junction bases with no gene match: 7. The V gene's germline CDR1 is LGHNA and CDR2 YSLEER. CDR3 length: 15 amino acids. CDR3 in DNA: TGCGCCAGCAGCCAAAAGGGGACAGATTCCTATGGCTACACCTTC. Residues: CASSQKGTDSYGYTF.

V usage is TRBV7-3 and J usage is TRBJ2-3; the match to TRBD2 covers 13 bases. Germline values: CDR1 SGHTA, CDR2 FQGTGA. V lost 0 bases, J lost 4 bases, and 7 bases stayed unmatched. The CDR3 runs 18 residues. In DNA form, the CDR3 reads TGTGCCAGCAGCTTAACGGGCACTAGCGGGAGGGGCGCAGATACGCAGTATTTT. Its translation: CASSLTGTSGRGADTQYF.

The chain recombines TRBV19 with TRBJ1-2, with D unresolved. Trimming pared 3 bases from V and 2 bases from J, leaving 13 bases between. There are 15 residues in the CDR3. CDR1 is LNHDA, CDR2 SQIVND, per germline (reference sequence). The CDR3 is CASSIEALGNYGYTF. The CDR3 nucleotides read TGTGCCAGTAGTATTGAGGCTCTCGGGAACTATGGCTACACCTTC.

This chain joins TRBV7-9 and TRBJ1-1, with D possibly TRBD1 on 5 matching bases. The V end was cut by 2 bases, the J end by 5 bases, with 15 bases between. Per the germline V gene, CDR1 is SEHNR and CDR2 is FQNEAQ (reference sequence). The CDR3 has 15 residues. The CDR3 bases are TGTGCCAGCAGCTTAAATAACCAGGGCGGAACTGAAGCTTTCTTT. This encodes CASSLNNQGGTEAFF.

The CDR3 DNA follows: TGTGCCAGCAGCGGTGGCAGGGATTTGGCTGGGGCCAACGTCCTGACTTTC. It yields the protein CASSGGRDLAGANVLTF. The chain is built from TRBV5-4 and TRBJ2-6; weak D call: TRBD1 (5 bases). CDR3 length: 17 residues. From germline, CDR1 is SGHNT and CDR2 YYREEE (reference sequence). The germline V and J ends were trimmed by 4 bases and 2 bases, with 16 bases remaining between them.

The V call is TRBV10-2, the J call TRBJ2-1; D is possibly TRBD1 (5 bases). The CDR3 length is 14 residues. Germline V CDR1 and CDR2: WSHSY, SAAADI. CDR3 nucleotide sequence: TGCGGATCGATGGGCAGGGAAAGGTCCAATGAGCAGTTCTTC. It is translated as CGSMGRERSNEQFF.

The chain combines TRBV11-1 with TRBJ1-2, with TRBD1 as a possible D gene (5 bases). Germline CDR1 is SGHAT and CDR2 is FQDESV (reference sequence). The ends were cut back, 3 bases at V and 4 bases at J, with 9 bases in the middle. The CDR3 extends over 13 amino acids. The CDR3 spells CASSFQGTYGYTF. The CDR3 nucleotides are TGTGCCAGCAGCTTCCAGGGCACCTATGGCTACACCTTC.

The chain carries TRBV7-2 and TRBJ2-3; D call uncertain. The germline CDR1 and CDR2 sequences are SGHTA and FQGNSA. The CDR3 extends over 12 amino acids. The V and J ends lost 4 bases and 2 bases respectively, with 4 bases between them. CDR3 amino acids: CASSSFTDTQYF. CDR3 bases: TGTGCCAGCAGCTCTTTCACAGATACGCAGTATTTT.

This clone was seen only a few times. The CDR3 nucleotides are TGCAGCGTCCCCACAGGGTACAATGAGCAGTTCTTC. Amino acid sequence: CSVPTGYNEQFF. The chain couples TRBV29-1 to TRBJ2-1; possibly TRBD1 for D (6 bases). V was clipped by 6 bases and J by 4 bases, with 10 bases between them. Germline V CDR1 and CDR2: SQVTM, ANQGSEA. This CDR3 contains 12 residues.

This chain links TRBV3-1 (or the pseudogene TRBV3-2) with TRBJ2-2; D gene ambiguous. CDR3 length: 13 residues. Germline CDR1 LGHDT, CDR2 YNNKEL (reference sequence). V lost 3 bases and J lost 1, with 3 bases in between. The DNA for the CDR3 is TGTGCCAGCAGCCACAGGAACACCGGGGAGCTGTTTTTT. It specifies CASSHRNTGELFF.

The chain employs TRBV10-3 and TRBJ2-2; tentative D call: TRBD1 (6 bases). Germline V gene lookup returns CDR1 ENHRY and CDR2 SYGVKD. The CDR3 covers 14 residues. Trimming shortened V by 2 bases and J by 3 bases, and 7 bases separated the two germline ends. CDR3: CAISERTDTGELFF. The CDR3 nucleotides are TGTGCCATCAGTGAGAGGACAGACACCGGGGAGCTGTTTTTT.

CDR3 bases: TGTGCCAGCAGCTTAAAGTCTTGGGGGCCTGGGGCCAACGTCCTGACTTTC. It translates to CASSLKSWGPGANVLTF. The V gene is TRBV7-7, the J gene TRBJ2-6, with a weak D call TRBD1 (6 bases). Deletions cut 2 bases from V and 2 bases from J, with 13 bases between. There are 17 residues in the CDR3. The germline V gene encodes CDR1 SSHAT and CDR2 FNYEAQ (reference sequence). Combining the CDR3 with reference TRBV7-7 and TRBJ2-6 gives the whole variable domain GAGVSQSPRYKVTKRGQDVTLRCDPISSHATLYWYQQALGQGPEFLTYFNYEAQPDKSGLPSDRFSAERPEGSISTLTIQRTEQRDSAMYRCASSLKSWGPGANVLTFGAGSRLTVL.

The CDR3, as DNA: TGTGCCAGCAGTGGGACGGGACAGGGGGCCAATCAGCCCCAGCATTTT. Amino acid sequence: CASSGTGQGANQPQHF. This chain links TRBV6-1 with TRBJ1-5; 12 bases match TRBD1. The V gene's germline CDR1 is MNHNS and CDR2 SASEGT. V shed 4 bases and J 3 bases; nucleotides not matched to a gene: 4. This CDR3 comprises 16 residues.

This clone was counted a few times. This chain joins TRBV4-2 and TRBJ2-2, with D possibly matching TRBD2 (5 bases). V lost 4 bases and J lost 6, with 15 bases in between. CDR3 size: 15 residues. Per germline, CDR1 LGHNA and CDR2 YNFKEQ. Here the CDR3 DNA reads TGTGCCAGCAGCCCAACGGAGGTTCGTCCCGGGGAGCTGTTTTTT. Its protein is CASSPTEVRPGELFF.